This T cell receptor (beta chain) was sequenced during a study of identical twins. This clonotype came up a few times. From the 5' RACE reads, TCRdb called clonotypes with MiXCR, one entry per CDR3 protein. Counted here are about 530,000 distinct CDR3 sequences, roughly 15% occurring once; the ten biggest clones make up around 0.4%. The CDR3 sequence is 10 residues long. V lost 10 bases and J lost 6, with 8 bases in between. Germline V gene lookup returns CDR1 ENHRY and CDR2 SYGVKD. These sequences were also reported in another study, on yellow fever vaccine responses in identical twins.

This chain uses TRBV10-3 with TRBJ2-3, with D perhaps matching TRBD2 (6 bases). The sequence was collected from a woman aged 18-29 years in good health. Specimen: CD4+ T cells sorted from blood. CDR3 nucleotides: TGTGCCACCGCGGGGGATACGCAGTATTTT. Translated, it gives CATAGDTQYF.